One and the same sample provided the 5 T cell receptor beta chains below, sequenced in a study of OX40 agonist ivuxolimab in advanced cancers. The assay was immunoSEQ multiplex PCR, and TCRdb's table has in-frame clones only and misses some. The sample records more than 10,000 clones, 65% to 85% being singletons. The specimen comprised CD4+ or CD8+ T cells sorted from blood, sampled in a trial of the OX40 agonist ivuxolimab. The source of these receptors is an adult with an advanced solid tumor such as melanoma, head and neck, liver or kidney cancer.

This chain joins TRBV5-6 and TRBJ1-5, with D perhaps TRBD1 (6 bases). This CDR3 contains 16 residues. Trimming took off 5 bases at V and 1 base at J, with 16 bases between the two ends. CDR1 and CDR2 (germline): SGHDT, YYEEEE. The CDR3 protein is CASSSDGTLSNQPQHF. The DNA for the CDR3 is TGTGCCAGCAGTTCAGACGGGACACTGAGCAATCAGCCCCAGCATTTT.

J is TRBJ1-1 and V is TRBV2; a possible D gene is TRBD1 (6 bases). In germline, CDR1 is SNHLY, CDR2 FYNNEI. V shed 8 bases and J shed 8 bases, with 12 bases lying between them. The CDR3 has 11 residues. This CDR3 reads CASPGVQEAFF. The CDR3 DNA reads TGTGCCAGCCCAGGGGTACAAGAAGCTTTCTTT.

This rearrangement joins TRBV27 to TRBJ2-2, with TRBD1 matching over 9 bases. Unmatched junction bases numbered 6, after V lost 3 bases and J lost 4 bases. Germline loops: CDR1 MNHEY, CDR2 SMNVEV (reference sequence). CDR3 size: 16 residues. CDR3 residues: CASSFTGGAGTGELFF. The CDR3 region has the DNA TGTGCCAGCAGTTTTACAGGGGGCGCTGGCACCGGGGAGCTGTTTTTT.

This clone is categorized as medium-sized. This CDR3 is CASSDFAGQGIGELFF. CDR3 DNA: TGTGCCAGCAGCGACTTTGCGGGACAGGGAATCGGGGAGCTGTTTTTT. This sequence joins TRBV7-9 and TRBJ2-2; 9 nucleotides match TRBD1. The V gene's germline CDR1 is SEHNR and CDR2 FQNEAQ (reference sequence). The V gene end was trimmed by 5 bases and the J gene end by 7 bases; junction bases not matched to a gene: 11. The CDR3 sequence is 16 residues long.

CDR3 amino acids: CASSARDSSLGEKLFF. CDR3 DNA sequence: TGTGCCAGCAGCGCCCGGGACTCCAGTTTGGGTGAAAAACTGTTTTTT. The chain couples TRBV11-3 to TRBJ1-4; TRBD1 might be the D (5 bases). CDR3 length: 16 residues. With 5 bases removed from V and 7 bases from J, the gap between germline ends came to 20 bases. In germline, CDR1 is SGHNT, CDR2 YENEEA. Full variable domain (outside the CDR3, taken from reference TRBV11-3 and TRBJ1-4): EAGVVQSPRYKIIEKKQPVAFWCNPISGHNTLYWYLQNLGQGPELLIRYENEEAVDDSQLPKDRFSAERLKGVDSTLKIQPAELGDSAVYLCASSARDSSLGEKLFFGSGTQLSVL.